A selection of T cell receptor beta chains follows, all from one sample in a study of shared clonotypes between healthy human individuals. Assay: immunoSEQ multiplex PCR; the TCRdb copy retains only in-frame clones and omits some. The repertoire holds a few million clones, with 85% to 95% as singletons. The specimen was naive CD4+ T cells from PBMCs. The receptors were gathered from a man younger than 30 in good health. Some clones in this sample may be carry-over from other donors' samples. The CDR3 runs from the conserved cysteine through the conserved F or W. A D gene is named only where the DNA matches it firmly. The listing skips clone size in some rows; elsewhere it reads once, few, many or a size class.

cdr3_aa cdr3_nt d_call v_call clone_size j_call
CASASGGSYNEQFF TGTGCCAGCGCTAGTGGCGGGAGCTACAATGAGCAGTTCTTC TRBD2 TRBV7-2 . TRBJ2-1
CASTELGGAPNYYGYTF TGTGCCAGCACCGAACTGGGGGGGGCCCCTAACTACTATGGCTACACCTTC . TRBV27 . TRBJ1-2
CATSRDLPGQGLQQYF TGTGCCACCAGCAGAGATCTGCCGGGACAGGGGCTTCAGCAGTACTTC TRBD1 TRBV15 . TRBJ2-5
CASSLVSREQYF TGTGCCAGCAGCTTAGTTTCACGGGAGCAGTACTTC . TRBV7-9 . TRBJ2-7
CASVRAATSTDTQYF TGTGCCAGTGTCCGTGCGGCGACTAGCACAGATACGCAGTATTTT . TRBV11-2 . TRBJ2-3
CASSPRPGLATTGELFF TGTGCCAGCAGTCCACGACCGGGACTAGCTACCACCGGGGAGCTGTTTTTT TRBD2 TRBV27 . TRBJ2-2
CASKIIGGNTEAFF TGTGCCAGCAAAATTATAGGGGGGAACACTGAAGCTTTCTTT . TRBV2 . TRBJ1-1
CASSPDRGIYGYTF TGTGCCAGCAGCCCCGACAGGGGGATCTATGGCTACACCTTC TRBD1 TRBV5-4 . TRBJ1-2
CASSVGASLGEQFF TGTGCCAGCAGCGTAGGTGCCTCTTTGGGGGAGCAGTTCTTC . TRBV9 . TRBJ2-1
CASSHSTGGGQPQHF TGCGCCAGCAGCCATTCCACAGGGGGTGGGCAGCCCCAGCATTTT TRBD1 TRBV4-3 . TRBJ1-5
CASSRQGATDTQYF TGTGCCAGCAGCCGACAAGGGGCCACAGATACGCAGTATTTT . TRBV11-3 . TRBJ2-3
CAITGTYYGYTF TGTGCCATCACAGGAACTTACTATGGCTACACCTTC . TRBV28 . TRBJ1-2
CASTVQIAGELFF TGTGCCAGCACCGTGCAAATAGCCGGGGAGCTGTTTTTT . TRBV2 . TRBJ2-2
CASSPRTGLNTEAFF TGCGCCAGCAGCCCACGGACAGGGCTGAACACTGAAGCTTTCTTT TRBD1 TRBV5-1 . TRBJ1-1
CASSLGAGAYGYTF TGTGCCAGCAGCTTGGGTGCAGGGGCTTATGGCTACACCTTC . TRBV5-4 . TRBJ1-2
CASSSQQGAGEQYF TGCGCCAGCAGCTCACAACAGGGGGCGGGCGAGCAGTACTTC TRBD1 TRBV5-1 . TRBJ2-7
CSAPVLTSYNEQFF TGCAGCGCCCCGGTCCTGACCAGCTACAATGAGCAGTTCTTC . TRBV29-1 . TRBJ2-1
CASSYCLYEQYF TGTGCCAGCAGTTATTGTTTATACGAGCAGTACTTC . TRBV6-9 . TRBJ2-7
CAIQKQGPTSNTGELFF TGTGCCATCCAGAAACAGGGGCCGACTTCGAACACCGGGGAGCTGTTTTTT TRBD1 TRBV10-3 . TRBJ2-2
CAIRDSLNQPQHF TGTGCCATCAGAGACAGCTTGAATCAGCCCCAGCATTTT . TRBV10-3 . TRBJ1-5
CASSIDRSANYGYTF TGTGCCAGCAGCATAGACAGGTCTGCTAACTATGGCTACACCTTC . TRBV5-4 . TRBJ1-2
CASSIPGHQETQYF TGTGCCAGCAGCATACCGGGACACCAAGAGACCCAGTACTTC . TRBV5-5 . TRBJ2-5
CASSPRAASYNEQFF TGTGCCAGCTCACCGAGAGCGGCTTCCTACAATGAGCAGTTCTTC . TRBV18 . TRBJ2-1
CSAGTGWINEQFF TGCAGCGCAGGGACAGGATGGATTAATGAGCAGTTCTTC TRBD1 TRBV29-1 . TRBJ2-1
CASSAPREGGNEQYF TGTGCCAGCAGCGCCCCGAGAGAAGGTGGGAACGAGCAGTACTTC . TRBV9 . TRBJ2-7
CASSPLDRGYEQYF TGTGCCAGCAGTCCTTTGGACAGGGGCTACGAGCAGTACTTC TRBD1 TRBV27 . TRBJ2-7
CASSEGQGLGNQPQHF TGTGCCAGCAGTGAAGGGCAGGGCTTAGGCAATCAGCCCCAGCATTTT . TRBV6-1 . TRBJ1-5
CAIQGARGNTIYF TGTGCCATCCAGGGGGCGCGGGGAAACACCATATATTTT TRBD1 TRBV10-3 . TRBJ1-3
CASSLTENRNEQFF TGTGCCAGCAGCCTTACCGAGAATAGAAATGAGCAGTTCTTC . TRBV9 once TRBJ2-1
CASSESRSGGPYEQYF TGCGCCAGCAGTGAGTCGAGATCAGGGGGACCCTACGAGCAGTACTTC TRBD1 TRBV10-1 . TRBJ2-7
CASSERDSNTGELFF TGTGCCAGCAGTGAACGGGACAGTAACACCGGGGAGCTGTTTTTT TRBD1 TRBV6-1 . TRBJ2-2
CASSPPSAPTDTQYF TGCGCCAGCAGCCCCCCCTCGGCGCCCACAGATACGCAGTATTTT . TRBV5-1 . TRBJ2-3
CASSAPDRANIQYF TGTGCCAGCAGCGCACCGGACCGGGCGAACATTCAGTACTTC . TRBV9 . TRBJ2-4
CASAQGDTDTQYF TGTGCCAGCGCACAGGGAGACACAGATACGCAGTATTTT . TRBV28 . TRBJ2-3
CASTPRGGSRSGANVLTF TGTGCCAGTACTCCAAGGGGCGGTAGCCGCTCTGGGGCCAACGTCCTGACTTTC . TRBV19 . TRBJ2-6
CASSPLPGLNANTGELFF TGTGCCAGCAGCCCCCTCCCGGGACTGAACGCGAACACCGGGGAGCTGTTTTTT . TRBV7-7 . TRBJ2-2
CASSLGQQETQYF TGTGCCAGCAGCTTAGGGCAGCAAGAGACCCAGTACTTC . TRBV7-7 once TRBJ2-5
CASSPTGAGANVLTF TGTGCCAGCTCACCGACAGGGGCTGGGGCCAACGTCCTGACTTTC TRBD1 TRBV18 few TRBJ2-6
CASSPRRTSGINEQFF TGTGCTAGTAGCCCAAGGAGGACTAGCGGGATAAATGAGCAGTTCTTC TRBD2 TRBV12-5 . TRBJ2-1
CASSEGRAATNEKLFF TGTGCCAGCAGTGAGGGCAGGGCAGCAACTAATGAAAAACTGTTTTTT . TRBV6-1 . TRBJ1-4
CASSLGPRGEAFF TGTGCCAGCAGCTTAGGGCCGCGTGGTGAAGCTTTCTTT . TRBV7-9 . TRBJ1-1
CASRKSGSGEQYF TGTGCCAGCAGAAAAAGCGGGAGTGGCGAGCAGTACTTC TRBD2 TRBV27 . TRBJ2-7
CASSQGRQGNYGYTF TGCGCCAGCAGCCAAGGTCGGCAGGGAAACTATGGCTACACCTTC . TRBV4-1 . TRBJ1-2
CASSLVRDSYEQYF TGTGCCAGCAGCTTAGTTAGGGACTCCTACGAGCAGTACTTC . TRBV7-2 . TRBJ2-7
CSASHGYGYTF TGCAGTGCTAGTCACGGGTATGGCTACACCTTC . TRBV20-1 . TRBJ1-2
CASSLGVHLGYTF TGTGCCAGCAGTTTAGGGGTTCATCTTGGCTACACCTTC . TRBV28 . TRBJ1-2
CASSSVETQYF TGTGCCAGCAGTTCGGTGGAGACCCAGTACTTC . TRBV2 . TRBJ2-5
CASSVEGGDREVSGANVLTF TGTGCCAGCAGCGTAGAAGGGGGAGACAGGGAAGTTTCTGGGGCCAACGTCCTGACTTTC TRBD1 TRBV9 . TRBJ2-6
CASREESDTQYF TGTGCCAGCAGGGAGGAGTCAGATACGCAGTATTTT . TRBV2 . TRBJ2-3
CASSSLRTNGELFF TGTGCCAGCAGCTCTCTCAGAACTAACGGGGAGCTGTTTTTT . TRBV11-2 . TRBJ2-2
CASRTWRGFQETQYF TGTGCCAGCAGAACCTGGAGGGGTTTCCAAGAGACCCAGTACTTC . TRBV11-2 . TRBJ2-5
CASSRGTNEKLFF TGTGCCAGCAGCCGCGGGACAAATGAAAAACTGTTTTTT . TRBV7-2 . TRBJ1-4
CASTRGLAEETQYF TGTGCCAGCACCCGAGGGCTAGCGGAAGAGACCCAGTACTTC TRBD2 TRBV2 . TRBJ2-5
CASSTRDAGTPWF TGTGCCAGCAGTACTCGGGACGCCGGGACGCCGTGGTTC . TRBV2 . TRBJ1-2
CASSLGGAKGDTQYF TGTGCCAGCAGCTTAGGGGGAGCCAAGGGAGATACGCAGTATTTT . TRBV7-2 . TRBJ2-3